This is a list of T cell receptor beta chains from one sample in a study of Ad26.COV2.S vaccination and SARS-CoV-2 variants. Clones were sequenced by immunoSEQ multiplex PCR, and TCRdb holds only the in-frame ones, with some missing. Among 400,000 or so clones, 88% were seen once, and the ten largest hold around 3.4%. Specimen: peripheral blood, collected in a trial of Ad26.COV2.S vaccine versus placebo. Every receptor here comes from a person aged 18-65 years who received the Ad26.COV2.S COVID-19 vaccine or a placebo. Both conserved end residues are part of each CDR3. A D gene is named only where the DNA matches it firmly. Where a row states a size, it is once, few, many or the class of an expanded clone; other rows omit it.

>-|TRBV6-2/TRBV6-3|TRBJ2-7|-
CASSPLSYEQYF
TGTGCCAGCAGCCCGTTATCCTACGAGCAGTACTTC
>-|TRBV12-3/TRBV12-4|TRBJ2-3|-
CASSFVGTDTQYF
TGTGCCAGCAGTTTCGTCGGGACAGATACGCAGTATTTT
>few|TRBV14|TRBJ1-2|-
CASSLQASYGYTF
TGTGCCAGCAGCCTTCAGGCTAGCTATGGCTACACCTTC
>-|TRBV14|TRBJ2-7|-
CASSPGAGYEQYF
TGTGCCAGCAGTCCAGGGGCCGGCTACGAGCAGTACTTC
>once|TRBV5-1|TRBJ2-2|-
CASSFVGGLTGELFF
TGCGCCAGCAGCTTTGTCGGGGGATTGACCGGGGAGCTGTTTTTT
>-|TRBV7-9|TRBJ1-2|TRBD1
CASSLSLDRGYGYTF
TGTGCCAGCAGCTTAAGTCTAGACAGGGGCTATGGCTACACCTTC
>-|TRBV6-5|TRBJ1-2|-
CASWAGGYTF
TGTGCCAGCTGGGCGGGGGGCTACACCTTC
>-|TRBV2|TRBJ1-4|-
CASSTNRQATNEKLFF
TGTGCCAGCAGTACTAATAGACAGGCAACTAATGAAAAACTGTTTTTT
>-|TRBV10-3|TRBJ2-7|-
CAIRGTSAYEQYF
TGTGCCATCAGAGGGACAAGCGCCTACGAGCAGTACTTC
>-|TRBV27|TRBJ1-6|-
CASSLMAPSSYNSPLHF
TGTGCCAGCAGTTTAATGGCGCCGAGCTCCTATAATTCACCCCTCCACTTT